The next 10 T cell receptor beta chains were all read from a single sample in a study of beta chain features in type 1 diabetes. Study-level results: Type 1 diabetes patients had TCRB CDR3s that were shorter (moderately but significantly so) in all four CD4+ subsets.

No antigen is known for these receptors. Sequenced material consisted of expressed TCRB transcripts (all of the isolated RNA was reverse transcribed). Produced via immunoSEQ multiplex PCR; TCRdb's table is partial and in-frame only. The table shows over 600,000 clones, with roughly 12% occurring only once. Sample: naive CD4+ T cells from blood. These receptor sequences come from a man younger than 40 with type 1 diabetes.

The rearrangement links TRBV30 to TRBJ1-6, with TRBD1 identical over 10 bases. The ends lost 2 bases at V and 9 bases at J; junction bases unmatched: 7. Germline lookup yields CDR1 GTSNPN and CDR2 SVGIG (reference sequence). The CDR3 is 15 residues long. Written as DNA, the CDR3 is TGTGCCTGGAGTAGGGACAGGGGAGTGAGTTCACCCCTCCACTTT. It translates to CAWSRDRGVSSPLHF.

The table lists this clone with a few counts. The V call is TRBV9, the J call TRBJ2-3; the D is unclear. With 0 bases removed from V and 0 bases from J, the gap between germline ends came to 11 bases. CDR1 is SGDLS and CDR2 is YYNGEE in the germline V gene. The length of the CDR3 is 16 residues. The CDR3 nucleotides are TGTGCCAGCAGCGTAGAAAGAGGTCCTAGCACAGATACGCAGTATTTT. It codes for CASSVERGPSTDTQYF.

This clone was observed a few times. The chain links TRBV28 to TRBJ2-7, with 8 bases that match TRBD1. The CDR3 is 15 amino acids. After removal of 5 bases from V and 2 bases from J, the junction contained 8 bases not matched to a gene. Germline V lookup: CDR1 MDHEN, CDR2 SYDVKM. CDR3 nucleotide sequence: TGTGCCAGCAGTACTGGGGGGACAGGAACCTACGAGCAGTACTTC. Translation gives CASSTGGTGTYEQYF. The entire variable domain, with the rest obtained from reference TRBV28 and TRBJ2-7, is as follows: DVKVTQSSRYLVKRTGEKVFLECVQDMDHENMFWYRQDPGLGLRLIYFSYDVKMKEKGDIPEGYSVSREKKERFSLILESASTNQTSMYLCASSTGGTGTYEQYFGPGTRLTVT.

The sample holds a few counts of this clone. The rearrangement links TRBV7-2 to TRBJ2-3; 12 bases fit TRBD2. CDR1 is SGHTA and CDR2 is FQGNSA in the germline V gene. J gave up 6 bases and V 1 base, and 8 bases lay outside the gene matches. CDR3 size: 17 residues. CDR3 DNA: TGTGCCAGCAGCTTAGTCTCTAGCGGGGGGGCTACGGATACGCAGTATTTT. This gives the protein CASSLVSSGGATDTQYF.

This clone was seen more than once but under ten times. The sample has other DNA sequences that encode this CDR3 too. The rearrangement links TRBV5-4 to TRBJ1-2; D is unclear. Germline-derived CDR1 and CDR2 are SGHNT and YYREEE (reference sequence). The CDR3 length is 12 residues. V lost 0 bases, J lost 4 bases, and 4 bases lay in between. CDR3 loop: CASSLDIYGYTF. The CDR3 DNA sequence: TGTGCCAGCAGCTTGGACATCTATGGCTACACCTTC.

This clone appeared a few times. The chain joins TRBV13 to TRBJ1-2; tentatively, D is TRBD1 (6 bases). The CDR3 contains 14 residues. Trimming removed 3 bases from V and 2 bases from J, with 10 bases in between. CDR1 and CDR2 from the germline V gene are PRHDT and FYEKMQ (reference sequence). The CDR3 DNA follows: TGTGCCAGCAGCTTCAGGGACAAGAACTATGGCTACACCTTC. Protein: CASSFRDKNYGYTF.

The chain uses TRBV23-1 and TRBJ1-1; TRBD1 agrees at 7 bases. TRBV23-1 is given ORF status, its function remaining uncertain. Trimming at V came to 3 bases and at J to 2 bases, leaving 18 bases not matched to a gene. This CDR3 contains 19 residues. In DNA form, the CDR3 reads TGCGCCAGCAGTCAGGCCCAGAGACAGGGACCCCTCTTCAACACTGAAGCTTTCTTT. Its protein product is CASSQAQRQGPLFNTEAFF.

The chain joins TRBV5-1 to TRBJ2-4; 13 bases map to TRBD2. Germline V gene sequence: CDR1 SGHRS, CDR2 YFSETQ. Unmatched junction bases numbered 7, after V lost 0 bases and J lost 4 bases. This CDR3 is 18 amino acids long. In DNA, the CDR3 is TGCGCCAGCAGCTTGGGCCCGGGACTAGCGGGGACTAAAAACATTCAGTACTTC. Protein: CASSLGPGLAGTKNIQYF.

The gene calls are TRBV6-5 and TRBJ1-2, with unresolved D. Trimming removed 0 bases at V and 8 bases at J, with 16 bases between. Germline loops: CDR1 MNHEY, CDR2 SVGAGI. The CDR3 covers 15 residues. CDR3 sequence (DNA): TGTGCCAGCAGTTACTCTGGACGGCCCTCTGGCGGCTACACCTTC. It is translated as CASSYSGRPSGGYTF.

This clone was seen a few times. V is TRBV14 and J is TRBJ2-5; TRBD2 aligns across 13 bases. The trim removed 5 bases at V and 4 bases at J, leaving 7 bases unmatched. CDR3 length: 16 residues. Germline-derived CDR1 and CDR2 are SGHDN and FVKESK. For the CDR3, the DNA is TGTGCCAGCAGCTTATGGACTAGCGGGGGCTCAGAGACCCAGTACTTC. As protein: CASSLWTSGGSETQYF.